This TCR beta chain emerged from a study of beta chain features in type 1 diabetes. General study findings and limits: Whether HLA type affects TCRB rearrangement stayed undetermined in the present work. TCRB repertoires of naive, central memory and Treg cells appeared more similar among patients than among healthy donors. Across all four CD4+ subsets, people with type 1 diabetes showed modestly shorter TCRB CDR3s.

Germline assignment: CDR1 SGHRS and CDR2 YFSETQ. The CDR3 loop spans 15 amino acids. With V trimmed by 4 bases and J by 1 base, 6 bases remained unmatched. Cells sorted by CD45RO/CCR7/CD25/CD127/CD95/CD27 comprised CD4+ naive, central memory, regulatory and stem cell-like memory cells. With regard to this clone: What it binds is not known.

Investigators reverse transcribed all isolated RNA, so they sequenced expressed TCRB transcripts. Clones were sequenced by immunoSEQ multiplex PCR, and TCRdb holds only the in-frame ones, with some missing. In the table there are about 330,000 clones, 8% to 13% of which are singletons. What was sequenced was naive CD4+ T cells from blood. The chain is built from TRBV5-1 and TRBJ2-7; TRBD1 agrees at 9 bases. This TCR was sampled from a woman in her twenties or thirties in good health. For the CDR3, the DNA is TGCGCCAGCAGCCCCCCGGGACAGGGTTCCTACGAGCAGTACTTC. Translated, it gives CASSPPGQGSYEQYF.